The next 28 T cell receptor beta chains were all read from a single sample in a study of T-cell memory formation after mild COVID-19. TCRdb re-called the 5' RACE reads with MiXCR, one entry per CDR3 protein. Among about 110,000 distinct CDR3 sequences listed, 15% to 20% were seen once. The sequenced sample consisted of PBMCs or a T cell subset sorted from them (not recorded which). The source of these receptors is a man aged 18-30 years who had mild COVID-19 (a few samples of this study predate the infection). Cell type and time point are not known.

As for this clonotype: A much larger clone differs from this one at a single base, so this may be a read error. The CDR3 nucleotides are TGTGCCAGCAGTTACTCAGCGAACACTGAAGCTTTCTTT. This translates into CASSYSANTEAFF. The chain joins TRBV6-5 to TRBJ1-1, with D unclear. V lost 0 bases to trimming and J lost 1 base, with 3 bases between them. This CDR3 has 13 residues. Looked up from germline, CDR1 is MNHEY and CDR2 is SVGAGI.

The chain uses TRBV7-9 and TRBJ2-4, with D unclear. Germline CDR1 reads SEHNR; CDR2 reads FQNEAQ (reference sequence). Trimming took off 5 bases at V and 0 bases at J, with 8 bases between the two ends. The CDR3 extends over 14 amino acids. The CDR3 reads CASSPRQAKNIQYF. The CDR3 nucleotides are TGTGCCAGCAGCCCCCGGCAAGCCAAAAACATTCAGTACTTC.

The chain has TRBV2 and TRBJ2-2, with 10 bases fitting TRBD1. J gave up 3 bases and V 6 bases, and 7 bases lay outside the gene matches. This CDR3 has 16 residues. From germline, CDR1 is SNHLY and CDR2 FYNNEI. The CDR3 region is CASSQTGGADTGELFF. The CDR3 coding sequence is TGTGCCAGCAGCCAGACAGGGGGCGCCGACACCGGGGAGCTGTTTTTT. The full variable domain, rest sourced from reference TRBV2 and TRBJ2-2, is EPEVTQTPSHQVTQMGQEVILRCVPISNHLYFYWYRQILGQKVEFLVSFYNNEISEKSEIFDDQFSVERPDGSNFTLKIRSTKLEDSAMYFCASSQTGGADTGELFFGEGSRLTVL.

This clonotype was detected a few times. This chain uses TRBV6-1 with TRBJ1-2; TRBD1 matches 8 bases. The V and J ends lost 3 bases and 3 bases, in that order; junction bases with no gene match: 6. The length of the CDR3 is 15 residues. Germline CDR1 is MNHNS and CDR2 is SASEGT. CDR3 in amino acids: CASSEYGQGDYGYTF. The CDR3 DNA reads TGTGCCAGCAGTGAGTACGGACAGGGTGACTATGGCTACACCTTC.

This clonotype was counted at least ten times. The chain joins TRBV4-1 to TRBJ2-3; 11 bases are shared with TRBD2. CDR3 size: 14 residues. V was pared by 7 bases and J by 4 bases, with 4 bases of the junction left unmatched. Germline CDR1 reads MGHRA; CDR2 reads YSYEKL. CDR3 amino acids: CASNSGGGPDTQYF. CDR3 bases: TGCGCCAGCAATAGCGGGGGGGGCCCAGATACGCAGTATTTT.

There are many counts of this clonotype. The J gene is TRBJ2-3, the V gene TRBV20-1; TRBD2 agrees at 9 bases. The germline V gene has CDR1 DFQATT and CDR2 SNEGSKA (reference sequence). J gave up 2 bases and V 6 bases, and 9 bases lay outside the gene matches. The CDR3 runs 15 residues. CDR3 protein: CSASQTSGLTDTQYF. In DNA, the CDR3 is TGCAGTGCCAGTCAGACTAGCGGCCTCACAGATACGCAGTATTTT.

The gene calls are TRBV11-2 and TRBJ2-2; a possible D gene is TRBD2 (5 bases). V was clipped by 5 bases and J by 4 bases, with 17 bases between them. The germline V gene has CDR1 SGHAT and CDR2 FQNNGV. The CDR3 is made up of 16 amino acids. CDR3 amino acids: CASSRQASIGTGELFF. The CDR3 DNA follows: TGTGCCAGCAGCCGGCAGGCTAGCATAGGCACCGGGGAGCTGTTTTTT.

This clonotype was counted at least ten times. The chain recombines TRBV5-1 with TRBJ2-1; no clear D. Germline V gene data show CDR1 as SGHRS and CDR2 as YFSETQ. This CDR3 is built from 12 residues. The V and J ends lost 4 bases and 7 bases respectively, with 9 bases between them. The CDR3 protein is CASSLSMNEQFF. In DNA, the CDR3 is TGCGCCAGCAGCCTGTCAATGAATGAGCAGTTCTTC.

In this sample, this clonotype turned up a few times. The chain carries TRBV7-2 and TRBJ1-2, with a weak D call TRBD1 (6 bases). V lost 1 base to trimming and J lost 1 base, with 10 bases between them. CDR1 SGHTA and CDR2 FQGNSA come from the germline V gene. The CDR3 has 15 residues. This CDR3 reads CASSLDGQHNYGYTF. CDR3 coding DNA: TGTGCCAGCAGCTTAGACGGACAGCATAACTATGGCTACACCTTC. Together with reference TRBV7-2 and TRBJ1-2, the CDR3 gives the full variable domain: GAGVSQSPSNKVTEKGKDVELRCDPISGHTALYWYRQSLGQGLEFLIYFQGNSAPDKSGLPSDRFSAERTGGSVSTLTIQRTQQEDSAVYLCASSLDGQHNYGYTFGSGTRLTVV.

The sample holds many counts of this clonotype. The rearrangement links TRBV4-1 to TRBJ2-3; 14 nucleotides agree with TRBD2. This CDR3 has 17 amino acids. The germline gives CDR1 MGHRA, CDR2 YSYEKL. After removal of 0 bases from V and 10 bases from J, the junction contained 9 bases not matched to a gene. CDR3 nucleotides: TGCGCCAGCAGCCAAGACGCGGGGACTAGCGGGGGCCTTTCGCAGTATTTT. Residues: CASSQDAGTSGGLSQYF.

This clonotype was counted a few times. The chain recombines TRBV5-1 with TRBJ2-5; D perhaps matches TRBD2 (5 bases). The ends were cut back, 4 bases at V and 5 bases at J, with 21 bases in the middle. The germline CDR1 and CDR2 sequences are SGHRS and YFSETQ. The CDR3 spans 16 residues. The CDR3, as DNA: TGCGCCAGCAGCCAAACTGTCCTCGGGGAAGGGGAGACCCAGTACTTC. It yields the protein CASSQTVLGEGETQYF.

The chain couples TRBV20-1 to TRBJ2-5; 8 bases align to TRBD1. The V segment lost 1 base and the J segment 4 bases; nucleotides outside the gene matches: 5. The CDR3 is 14 amino acids. Germline CDR1 is DFQATT and CDR2 is SNEGSKA (reference sequence). The CDR3 DNA reads TGCAGTGCTAGAGGACAGGGGAATCGAGAGACCCAGTACTTC. This gives the protein CSARGQGNRETQYF.

The rearrangement links TRBV4-2 to TRBJ1-5; TRBD1 might be the D (6 bases). Trimming removed 4 bases at V and 2 bases at J, with 12 bases between. CDR1 LGHNA and CDR2 YNFKEQ come from the germline V gene. The CDR3 has 15 amino acids. This CDR3 reads CASSPKTGGNQPQHF. Here the CDR3 DNA reads TGTGCCAGCAGCCCCAAGACAGGCGGCAATCAGCCCCAGCATTTT.

The chain uses TRBV29-1 and TRBJ1-2; D is undetermined. The germline V gene encodes CDR1 SQVTM and CDR2 ANQGSEA. Trimming took 6 bases from V and 6 from J, leaving 8 bases between them. The CDR3 loop spans 10 amino acids. The CDR3 spells CSVGRDGYTF. Written as DNA, the CDR3 is TGCAGCGTCGGAAGGGATGGCTACACCTTC. The whole variable domain, remainder taken from reference TRBV29-1 and TRBJ1-2, is SAVISQKPSRDICQRGTSLTIQCQVDSQVTMMFWYRQQPGQSLTLIATANQGSEATYESGFVIDKFPISRPNLTFSTLTVSNMSPEDSSIYLCSVGRDGYTFGSGTRLTVV.

This clonotype was detected a few times. This chain connects TRBV12-3 or TRBV12-4 to TRBJ1-1; D remains unclear. This CDR3 is built from 13 residues. V dropped 8 bases and J dropped 0 bases, with 10 bases sitting between them. The DNA for the CDR3 is TGTGCCAGCGTTGCCGCAGTGAACACTGAAGCTTTCTTT. Translated, it gives CASVAAVNTEAFF.

There are many counts of this clonotype. The chain uses TRBV7-3 and TRBJ1-1; TRBD1 matches at 8 bases. The V segment lost 4 bases and the J segment 4 bases; nucleotides outside the gene matches: 14. Germline CDR1 is SGHTA and CDR2 is FQGTGA. The CDR3 runs 17 residues. CDR3 DNA: TGTGCCAGCAGCTCTGCACCTTACAGGGGGAGAGGCACTGAAGCTTTCTTT. Translation: CASSSAPYRGRGTEAFF.

A few counts support this clonotype. The CDR3 DNA sequence: TGTGCCAGCAGCTACGACAGGGGTTCAGATACGCAGTATTTT. Its translation: CASSYDRGSDTQYF. The chain has TRBV7-8 and TRBJ2-3, with 8 bases aligning to TRBD1. CDR1 and CDR2 from the germline V gene are SGHVS and FQNEAQ. The ends lost 4 bases at V and 4 bases at J; junction bases unmatched: 4. This CDR3 has 14 residues.

The rearrangement joins TRBV7-2 to TRBJ2-3; D perhaps matches TRBD1 (5 bases). CDR1 and CDR2 from the germline V gene are SGHTA and FQGNSA. The CDR3 totals 14 residues. The V and J ends lost 5 bases and 1 base respectively, with 10 bases between them. CDR3 in amino acids: CASSAEGGTDTQYF. The CDR3 DNA sequence: TGTGCCAGCAGCGCCGAAGGGGGCACAGATACGCAGTATTTT.

The chain combines TRBV29-1 with TRBJ1-1, with D hard to call. The germline V gene has CDR1 SQVTM and CDR2 ANQGSEA. The CDR3 runs 13 residues. V was clipped by 0 bases and J by 0 bases, with 5 bases between them. Written as DNA, the CDR3 is TGCAGCGTTGAAGAAGGGATGAACACTGAAGCTTTCTTT. This encodes CSVEEGMNTEAFF.

This clonotype was seen many times. The chain combines TRBV5-1 with TRBJ2-3; 15 bases match TRBD2. The CDR3 is 17 amino acids. The germline gives CDR1 SGHRS, CDR2 YFSETQ. Trimming took 4 bases from V and 3 from J; bases not matched to a gene: 6. For the CDR3, the DNA is TGCGCCAGCAGCCGGCGGACTAGCGGGGGGGATACAGATACGCAGTATTTT. It yields the protein CASSRRTSGGDTDTQYF.

This clonotype came up a few times. V gene TRBV5-6 combines with J gene TRBJ2-5, with D perhaps TRBD1 (5 bases). Per the germline V gene, CDR1 is SGHDT and CDR2 is YYEEEE. V lost 3 bases and J 2 bases, leaving 14 bases between the germline ends. There are 15 residues in the CDR3. CDR3: CASSSPRQGQETQYF. CDR3 nucleotides: TGTGCCAGCAGCTCCCCTCGCCAGGGACAAGAGACCCAGTACTTC.

This clonotype was seen a few times. The V call is TRBV4-2, the J call TRBJ2-2, with D possibly TRBD1 on 5 matching bases. This CDR3 spans 16 amino acids. Per the germline V gene, CDR1 is LGHNA and CDR2 is YNFKEQ. The V and J ends lost 3 bases and 0 bases respectively, with 11 bases between them. CDR3 DNA sequence: TGTGCCAGCAGCCAGCGAGCAGGGACGAACACCGGGGAGCTGTTTTTT. Amino acid sequence: CASSQRAGTNTGELFF.

The rearrangement joins TRBV5-1 to TRBJ2-7; unclear D gene. CDR1 SGHRS and CDR2 YFSETQ come from the germline V gene. CDR3 size: 14 residues. V was shortened by 0 bases and J by 0 bases, with 7 bases between the two germline ends. The CDR3 protein is CASSLDKSSYEQYF. The CDR3 DNA reads TGCGCCAGCAGCTTGGACAAGAGCTCCTACGAGCAGTACTTC.

The rearrangement links TRBV2 to TRBJ1-6, with 8 nucleotides matching TRBD1. This CDR3 has 15 amino acids. The V and J ends lost 6 bases and 0 bases, in that order; junction bases with no gene match: 1. Per the germline V gene, CDR1 is SNHLY and CDR2 is FYNNEI. For the CDR3, the DNA is TGTGCCAGCAGCGGACAGGGCTCCTATAATTCACCCCTCCACTTT. It codes for CASSGQGSYNSPLHF. The full variable domain, in which reference TRBV2 and TRBJ1-6 provide the parts outside the CDR3, is EPEVTQTPSHQVTQMGQEVILRCVPISNHLYFYWYRQILGQKVEFLVSFYNNEISEKSEIFDDQFSVERPDGSNFTLKIRSTKLEDSAMYFCASSGQGSYNSPLHFGNGTRLTVT.

This rearrangement joins TRBV12-3 or TRBV12-4 to TRBJ1-5, with 7 bases identical to TRBD1. Unmatched junction bases numbered 6, after V lost 7 bases and J lost 6 bases. The CDR3 loop spans 13 amino acids. The CDR3 protein is CASTRDRFQPQHF. The DNA for the CDR3 is TGTGCCAGCACGCGGGACAGATTTCAGCCCCAGCATTTT.

This clonotype was counted only a few times. The chain carries TRBV7-2 and TRBJ2-7; 8 nucleotides align to TRBD2. The CDR3 runs 12 residues. In germline, CDR1 is SGHTA, CDR2 FQGNSA. V lost 7 bases, J lost 6 bases, and 5 bases stayed unmatched. The CDR3 DNA sequence: TGTGCCAGCACCGTCGCGGGGGGCGAGCAGTACTTC. As protein: CASTVAGGEQYF. Drawing the rest from reference TRBV7-2 and TRBJ2-7, the complete variable domain is GAGVSQSPSNKVTEKGKDVELRCDPISGHTALYWYRQSLGQGLEFLIYFQGNSAPDKSGLPSDRFSAERTGGSVSTLTIQRTQQEDSAVYLCASTVAGGEQYFGPGTRLTVT.

Only a few counts were recorded for this clonotype. The genes are TRBV7-9 and TRBJ2-1; perhaps TRBD1 as D (6 bases). CDR1 is SEHNR and CDR2 is FQNEAQ in the germline V gene (reference sequence). V lost 6 bases, J lost 9 bases, and 15 bases lay in between. CDR3 size: 13 residues. The CDR3 is CASREQGNGEQFF. CDR3 DNA: TGTGCCAGCAGAGAACAGGGTAACGGTGAGCAGTTCTTC.

The rearrangement joins TRBV5-5 to TRBJ2-2; the D call may be TRBD1 or TRBD2 (5 bases each). Looked up from germline, CDR1 is SGHKS and CDR2 is YYEKEE (reference sequence). Trimming removed 0 bases from V and 6 bases from J, with 15 bases in between. The CDR3 runs 16 residues. The CDR3 sequence is CASSLAVQGAPGELFF. The CDR3 DNA reads TGTGCCAGCAGCTTGGCCGTCCAGGGAGCGCCCGGGGAGCTGTTTTTT.